This TCR beta chain appears in the sequencing data of a study of OX40 agonist ivuxolimab in advanced cancers. The length of the CDR3 is 15 residues. V trimming: 1 base; J trimming: 6 bases; junction bases outside the gene matches: 2. Germline V gene data show CDR1 as SSHAT and CDR2 as FNYEAQ (reference sequence). Sequenced by immunoSEQ multiplex PCR; TCRdb stores in-frame clones only, minus some. The sample includes tens of thousands of clones, 80% to 90% seen only once; the top ten take over 1.5%. The TCR originated in an adult with an advanced solid tumor such as melanoma, head and neck, liver or kidney cancer. The chain couples TRBV7-7 to TRBJ2-3; 12 nucleotides line up with TRBD2. The starting material was CD4+ or CD8+ T cells sorted from blood, obtained in a trial of the OX40 agonist ivuxolimab. The DNA of the CDR3 is TGTGCCAGCAGCTTAGGACTAGCGGGAGCCGATACGCAGTATTTT. It specifies CASSLGLAGADTQYF. Using reference TRBV7-7 and TRBJ2-3 for the parts outside the CDR3, the full variable domain is GAGVSQSPRYKVTKRGQDVTLRCDPISSHATLYWYQQALGQGPEFLTYFNYEAQPDKSGLPSDRFSAERPEGSISTLTIQRTEQRDSAMYRCASSLGLAGADTQYFGPGTRLTVL.